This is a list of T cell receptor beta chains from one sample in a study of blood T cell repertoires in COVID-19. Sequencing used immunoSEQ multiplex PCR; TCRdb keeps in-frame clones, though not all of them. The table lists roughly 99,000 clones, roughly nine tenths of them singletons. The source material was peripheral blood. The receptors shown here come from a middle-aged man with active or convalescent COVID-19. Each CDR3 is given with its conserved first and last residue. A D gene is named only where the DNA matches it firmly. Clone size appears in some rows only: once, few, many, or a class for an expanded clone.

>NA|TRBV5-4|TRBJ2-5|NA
TGTGCCAGCAGCCAAACCGGGACTTTACAAGAGACCCAGTACTTC
CASSQTGTLQETQYF
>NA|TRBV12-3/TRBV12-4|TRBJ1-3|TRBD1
TGTGCCAGCAATCCGACAGGGTCGGACACCATATATTTT
CASNPTGSDTIYF
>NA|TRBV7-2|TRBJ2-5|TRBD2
TGTGCCAGCAGCCCCTACCGAGCGGGAGACACACCCCAGTACTTC
CASSPYRAGDTPQYF
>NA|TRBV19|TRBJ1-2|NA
TGTGCCAGTAGCCCCTGGTCGGGGGACTATGGCTACACCTTC
CASSPWSGDYGYTF
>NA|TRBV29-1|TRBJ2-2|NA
TGCAGCGTCCAGAACACCGGGGAGCTGTTTTTT
CSVQNTGELFF
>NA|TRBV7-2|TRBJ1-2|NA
TGTGCCAGCAGCTTAGCTAGCAGAAGAGGCTACACCTTC
CASSLASRRGYTF
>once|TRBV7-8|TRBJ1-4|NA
TGTGCCAGCAGCTCAAGCCCTATCAGGGGTGTGAATGAAAAACTGTTTTTT
CASSSSPIRGVNEKLFF
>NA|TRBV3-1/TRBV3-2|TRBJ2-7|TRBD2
TGTGCCAGCAGCCAAGCTACAGAGGGACTAGCGGGAGGGAGCGAGCAGTACTTC
CASSQATEGLAGGSEQYF
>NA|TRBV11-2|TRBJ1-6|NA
TGTGCCAGCAGCTCTATCCGGGACACCTCTTCACCCCTCCACTTT
CASSSIRDTSSPLHF
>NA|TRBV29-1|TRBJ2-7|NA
TGCAGCGTTGAAGTGAGCGGAATAGTAACCTACGAGCAGTACTTC
CSVEVSGIVTYEQYF
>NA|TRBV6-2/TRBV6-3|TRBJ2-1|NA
TGTGCCAGCAGCCGCCCGACTAGATACAATGAGCAGTTCTTC
CASSRPTRYNEQFF
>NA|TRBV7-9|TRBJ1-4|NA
TGTGCCAGCAGCTTAGCTTCCGGGACTAATGAAAAACTGTTTTTT
CASSLASGTNEKLFF
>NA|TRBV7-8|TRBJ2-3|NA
TGTGCCAGCAGCCTTTCTTCTTACACCCTCTCTGTCACCACAGATACGCAGTATTTT
CASSLSSYTLSVTTDTQYF
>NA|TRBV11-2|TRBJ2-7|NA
TGTGCCAGCAGCCCTTGGGGGCCAGGGATTCATTCCGAGCAGTACTTC
CASSPWGPGIHSEQYF
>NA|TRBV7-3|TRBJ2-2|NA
TGTGCCAGCAGCTTAGGCTCCACCGGGGAGCTGTTTTTT
CASSLGSTGELFF
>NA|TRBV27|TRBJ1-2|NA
TGTGCCAGCAGCCAAGCCGGGACTCCTGGCTACACCTTC
CASSQAGTPGYTF
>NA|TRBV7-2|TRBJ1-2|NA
TGTGCCAGCAGCCTGGGCCAGATCTATGGCTACACCTTC
CASSLGQIYGYTF
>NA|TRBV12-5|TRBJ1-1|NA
TGTGCTAGTGGTTTGGTATCTACTACTCGACAGCAGTGGGGGAACACTGAAGCTTTCTTT
CASGLVSTTRQQWGNTEAFF
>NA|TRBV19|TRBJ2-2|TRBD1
TGTGCCAGTAGTATTGGGTCGGACAGGGGCGGGGAGCTGTTTTTT
CASSIGSDRGGELFF
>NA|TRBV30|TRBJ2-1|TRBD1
TGTGCCTGGAGTATAACGTGGGGGGGACAGGGAAGCCACAATGAGCAGTTCTTC
CAWSITWGGQGSHNEQFF
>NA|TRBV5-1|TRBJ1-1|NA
TGCGCCAGCAGCTTGGGAGGATACATGAACACTGAAGCTTTCTTT
CASSLGGYMNTEAFF
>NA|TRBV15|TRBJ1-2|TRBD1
TGTGCCACCAGCAGAGGACAGGGGGTCTCCAACTATGGCTACACCTTC
CATSRGQGVSNYGYTF
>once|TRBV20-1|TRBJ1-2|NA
TGCAGTGCTAGAGCGGGCTATGGCTACACCTTC
CSARAGYGYTF
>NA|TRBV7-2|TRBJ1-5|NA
TGTGCCAGCAGCGACACACGTAACCAGCCCCAGCATTTT
CASSDTRNQPQHF
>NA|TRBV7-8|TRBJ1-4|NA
TGTGCCAGCAGCTTAGGCGCGGCCGGGGGTGAAAAACTGTTTTTT
CASSLGAAGGEKLFF
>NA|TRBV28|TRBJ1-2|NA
TGTGCCAGCAGCCTCCCCGCGGGGAATAACTATGGCTACACCTTC
CASSLPAGNNYGYTF
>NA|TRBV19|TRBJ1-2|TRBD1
TGTGCCAGTAGGGGACAGGGAAAAAACTATGGCTACACCTTC
CASRGQGKNYGYTF
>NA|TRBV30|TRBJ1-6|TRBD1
TGTGCCTGGAGTGGACAGGGCAATTCACCCCTCCACTTT
CAWSGQGNSPLHF
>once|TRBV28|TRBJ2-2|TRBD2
TGTGCCAGCAGTTCGGGACTAGCGGGAGCCGGGGAGCTGTTTTTT
CASSSGLAGAGELFF
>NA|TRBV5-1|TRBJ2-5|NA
TGCGCCAGCAGCTACGGCGCGTTACAGGGAGCAGAGACCCAGTACTTC
CASSYGALQGAETQYF
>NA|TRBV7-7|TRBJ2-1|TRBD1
TGTGCCAGCAGCCACCACAGGGGAGAGCAGTTCTTC
CASSHHRGEQFF
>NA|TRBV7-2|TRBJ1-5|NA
TGTGCCAGCAGCTTAATGGGCGTGCCTAACGGCAATCAGCCCCAGCATTTT
CASSLMGVPNGNQPQHF
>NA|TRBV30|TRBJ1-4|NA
TGTGCCTGGAGTCAAGGATTGGACATAAGAAATGAAAAACTGTTTTTT
CAWSQGLDIRNEKLFF
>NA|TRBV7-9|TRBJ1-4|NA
TGTGCCAGCAGCAAAACGGGAGGGGAAAAACTGTTTTTT
CASSKTGGEKLFF
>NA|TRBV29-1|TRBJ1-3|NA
TGCAGCGTCAGCCCGGGTGCAGCGGGAAACACCATATATTTT
CSVSPGAAGNTIYF
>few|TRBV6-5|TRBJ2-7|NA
TGTGCCAGCAGCTCCCGTCCAGTTTTCCACTACGAGCAGTACTTC
CASSSRPVFHYEQYF
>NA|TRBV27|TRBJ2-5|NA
TGTGCCAGCAGTTCTCTTCCCCTGGAGGAGACCCAGTACTTC
CASSSLPLEETQYF
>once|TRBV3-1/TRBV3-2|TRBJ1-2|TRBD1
TGTGCCAGCAGCCAAGTAACAGGGGGAAACTATGGCTACACCTTC
CASSQVTGGNYGYTF
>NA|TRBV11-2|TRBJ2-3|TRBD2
TGTGCCAGCAGCTCCTTTAGCGGGGCTAGCACAGATACGCAGTATTTT
CASSSFSGASTDTQYF
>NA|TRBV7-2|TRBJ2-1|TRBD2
TGTGCCAGCAGCTTAGGTCCTAGCGGGAGCAATGAGCAGTTCTTC
CASSLGPSGSNEQFF
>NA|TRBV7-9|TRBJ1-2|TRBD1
TGTGCCAGCAGCAAAGGACAGGGCCTCTATGGCTACACCTTC
CASSKGQGLYGYTF
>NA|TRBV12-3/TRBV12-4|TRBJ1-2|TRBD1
TGTGCCAGCAGTTTCGGGACAGGGAAGGGCTACACCTTC
CASSFGTGKGYTF
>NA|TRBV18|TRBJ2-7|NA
TGTGCCAGCTCACCCACCGCCGTGGCAAACTACGAGCAGTACTTC
CASSPTAVANYEQYF
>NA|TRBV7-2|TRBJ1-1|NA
TGTGCCAGCAGCTTGGGACATATGAACACTGAAGCTTTCTTT
CASSLGHMNTEAFF
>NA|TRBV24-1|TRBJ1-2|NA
TGTGCCACCAGTGATCAGGCGGGCTCCCCGGGGGGCTACACCTTC
CATSDQAGSPGGYTF
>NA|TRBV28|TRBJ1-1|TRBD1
TGTGCCAGCAGCCCCTCGGGACAGGGTTTGAACACTGAAGCTTTCTTT
CASSPSGQGLNTEAFF
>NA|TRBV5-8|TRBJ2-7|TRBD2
TGTGCCAGCAGCTTCCAAAGGGCGGGAGATACCTACGAGCAGTACTTC
CASSFQRAGDTYEQYF
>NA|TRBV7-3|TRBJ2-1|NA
TGTGCCAGCAGCTTAGGTCCGGGTGAGGGCAGGGGCAATGAGCAGTTCTTC
CASSLGPGEGRGNEQFF
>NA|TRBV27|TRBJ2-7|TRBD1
TGTGCCAGCAGTTTAGGTATCGCCGGGACAGTCCTTTACGAGCAGTACTTC
CASSLGIAGTVLYEQYF
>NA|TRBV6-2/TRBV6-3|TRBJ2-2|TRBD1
TGTGCCAGCACTTATGGACAGGGGGTGTACACCGGGGAGCTGTTTTTT
CASTYGQGVYTGELFF
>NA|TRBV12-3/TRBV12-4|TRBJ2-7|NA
TGTGCCAGCAGTTTATTGGGCTCCCACGAGCAGTACTTC
CASSLLGSHEQYF